This T cell receptor (beta chain) originates from a study of identical twins. General study findings and limits: The models gave estimates that fell short of the out-of-frame TCR alpha sharing seen in monozygotic twins. Diverse VJ usage suggested most zero-insertion clonotypes were not invariant T cells.

TCRdb recomputed calls from the 5' RACE reads with MiXCR, one row per CDR3 protein. This table has approximately 240,000 distinct CDR3 sequences, about 14% appearing once. This CDR3 is built from 15 residues. All of the donors were Caucasians in good health. Of note for this clonotype: Its target is unknown.

The receptor's source is a young woman in good health. The chain has TRBV21-1 and TRBJ2-3; the D call in the table, TRBD1, was not verified against the DNA. TRBV21-1 is a listed pseudogene. The sequenced sample consisted of memory (CD45RO+) T cells sorted from blood. The CDR3 sequence: CARLPGQGKADMQYF. In DNA form, the CDR3 reads TGTGCCAGGCTCCCCGGACAGGGCAAGGCAGATATGCAGTATTTT.